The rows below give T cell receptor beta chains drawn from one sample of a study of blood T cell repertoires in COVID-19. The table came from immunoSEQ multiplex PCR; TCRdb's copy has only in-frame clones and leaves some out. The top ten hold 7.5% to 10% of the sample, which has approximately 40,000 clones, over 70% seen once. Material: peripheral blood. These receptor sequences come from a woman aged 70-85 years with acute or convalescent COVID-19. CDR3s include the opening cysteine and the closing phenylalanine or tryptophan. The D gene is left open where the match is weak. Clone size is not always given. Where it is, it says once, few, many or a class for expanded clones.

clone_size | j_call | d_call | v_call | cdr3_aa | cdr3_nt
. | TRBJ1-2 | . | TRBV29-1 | CSAMGGNYGYTF | TGCAGCGCTATGGGGGGGAACTATGGCTACACCTTC
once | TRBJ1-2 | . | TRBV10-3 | CAISESSGLANYGYTF | TGTGCCATCAGTGAGTCCTCGGGGTTAGCTAACTATGGCTACACCTTC
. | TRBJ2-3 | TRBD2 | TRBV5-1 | CASSLSSGTDTQYF | TGCGCCAGCAGCTTGTCTAGCGGGACAGATACGCAGTATTTT
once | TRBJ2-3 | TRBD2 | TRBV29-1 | CSVEASTSGGTDTQYF | TGCAGCGTTGAAGCCTCGACTAGCGGGGGTACAGATACGCAGTATTTT
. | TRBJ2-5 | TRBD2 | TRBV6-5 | CARGQGGSGQETQYF | TGTGCCAGGGGGCAGGGCGGGAGCGGCCAAGAGACCCAGTACTTC
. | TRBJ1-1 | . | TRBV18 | CASSSAGNTEAFF | TGTGCCAGCTCATCCGCCGGGAACACTGAAGCTTTCTTT
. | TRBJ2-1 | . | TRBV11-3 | CASSADTHRGEQFF | TGTGCCAGCAGCGCTGACACCCACCGGGGTGAGCAGTTCTTC
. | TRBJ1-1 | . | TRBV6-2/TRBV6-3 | CASSPGQNTEAFF | TGTGCCAGCAGCCCCGGACAGAACACTGAAGCTTTCTTT
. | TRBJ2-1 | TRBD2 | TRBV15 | CATSSRLAGGKYNEQFF | TGTGCCACCAGCTCGCGACTAGCGGGGGGCAAATACAATGAGCAGTTCTTC
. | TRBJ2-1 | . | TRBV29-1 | CSVGRNEQFF | TGCAGCGTTGGCAGGAATGAGCAGTTCTTC
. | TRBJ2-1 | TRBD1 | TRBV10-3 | CAISGTGDHEQFF | TGTGCCATCAGCGGGACAGGGGACCATGAGCAGTTCTTC
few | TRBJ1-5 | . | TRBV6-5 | CASTSRGRNQPQHF | TGTGCCAGCACGTCCAGGGGCAGGAATCAGCCCCAGCATTTT
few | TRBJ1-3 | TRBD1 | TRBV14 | CASSQGTGVNTIYF | TGTGCCAGCAGCCAAGGGACAGGGGTTAACACCATATATTTT
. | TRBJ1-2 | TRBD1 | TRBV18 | CASSPGQDLYGYTF | TGTGCCAGCTCACCAGGACAGGACCTTTATGGCTACACCTTC
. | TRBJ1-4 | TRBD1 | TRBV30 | CALDRGLDEKLFF | TGTGCCTTGGACAGGGGGCTTGATGAAAAACTGTTTTTT
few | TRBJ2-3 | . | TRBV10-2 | CASSESPTSTDTQYF | TGCGCCAGCAGTGAGAGCCCCACCTCCACAGATACGCAGTATTTT
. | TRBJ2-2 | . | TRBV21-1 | CAIRGTVATGELFF | TGTGCCATCCGGGGGACAGTTGCAACCGGGGAGCTGTTTTTT
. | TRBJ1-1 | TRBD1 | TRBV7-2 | CASSQQGLVGTEAFF | TGTGCCAGCAGCCAACAGGGGCTGGTAGGCACTGAAGCTTTCTTT
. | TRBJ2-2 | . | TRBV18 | CASSPPLAGELFF | TGTGCCAGCTCACCACCTCTCGCCGGGGAGCTGTTTTTT
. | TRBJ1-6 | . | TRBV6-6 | CASSYPLGADSPLHF | TGTGCCAGCAGTTACCCTCTTGGTGCGGATTCACCCCTCCACTTT
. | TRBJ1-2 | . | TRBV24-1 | CATSDSEIGTFRGYTF | TGTGCCACCAGTGATTCAGAAATAGGGACTTTCCGTGGCTACACCTTC
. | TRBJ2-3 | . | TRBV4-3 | CASSQDRTGTDTQYF | TGCGCCAGCAGCCAAGATAGGACAGGCACAGATACGCAGTATTTT
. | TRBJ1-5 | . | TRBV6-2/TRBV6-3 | CASSYSQFNQPQHF | TGTGCCAGCAGTTACTCGCAGTTCAATCAGCCCCAGCATTTT
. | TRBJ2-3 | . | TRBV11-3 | CASSLGGTDTQYF | TGTGCCAGCAGCCTCGGGGGCACAGATACGCAGTATTTT
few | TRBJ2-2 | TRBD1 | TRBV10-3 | CAGKTGTENTGELFF | TGTGCCGGGAAAACCGGGACAGAGAACACCGGGGAGCTGTTTTTT
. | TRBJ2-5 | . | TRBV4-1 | CASSQDFRGAQETQYF | TGCGCCAGCAGCCAAGATTTTCGGGGGGCTCAAGAGACCCAGTACTTC
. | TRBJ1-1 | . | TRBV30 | CAWSVPGWRTEAFF | TGTGCCTGGAGTGTCCCAGGGTGGAGAACTGAAGCTTTCTTT
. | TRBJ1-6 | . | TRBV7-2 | CASSSGHYNSPLHF | TGTGCCAGCAGCTCAGGACATTATAATTCACCCCTCCACTTT
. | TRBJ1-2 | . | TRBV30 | CAWSVGGGYTF | TGTGCCTGGTCTGTAGGGGGTGGCTACACCTTC
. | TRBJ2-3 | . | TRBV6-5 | CAIGRAYTDTQYF | TGTGCCATCGGGCGGGCCTACACAGATACGCAGTATTTT
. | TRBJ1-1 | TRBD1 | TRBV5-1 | CASSPRQGGVAFF | TGCGCCAGCAGCCCACGACAGGGGGGAGTGGCTTTCTTT
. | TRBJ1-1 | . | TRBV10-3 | CAISDRENTEAFF | TGTGCCATCAGTGACAGGGAGAACACTGAAGCTTTCTTT
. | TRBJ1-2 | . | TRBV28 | CASSSSGADYGYTF | TGTGCCAGCAGTTCGTCAGGGGCGGATTATGGCTACACCTTC
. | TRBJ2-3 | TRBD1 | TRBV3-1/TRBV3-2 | CASSGDRGSTQYF | TGTGCCAGCAGCGGTGACAGGGGCTCTACGCAGTATTTT
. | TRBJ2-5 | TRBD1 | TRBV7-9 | CASSRGQGETQYF | TGTGCCAGCAGCCGCGGACAGGGGGAGACCCAGTACTTC
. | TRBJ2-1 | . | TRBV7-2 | CASSLGKLVDEQFF | TGTGCCAGCAGCTTAGGGAAGCTAGTGGATGAGCAGTTCTTC
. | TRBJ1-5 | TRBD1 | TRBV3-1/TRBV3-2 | CASSLGTGNSNQPQHF | TGTGCCAGCAGCCTTGGGACAGGTAATAGCAATCAGCCCCAGCATTTT
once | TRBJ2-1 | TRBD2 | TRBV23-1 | CASSHGLVHNEQFF | TGCGCCAGCAGTCATGGACTAGTTCACAATGAGCAGTTCTTC
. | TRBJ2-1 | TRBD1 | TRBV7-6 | CASSLEGAAEQFF | TGTGCCAGCAGCTTAGAGGGGGCCGCTGAGCAGTTCTTC
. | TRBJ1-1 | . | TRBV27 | CASSLIQGGNTEAFF | TGTGCCAGCAGTTTAATACAGGGTGGGAACACTGAAGCTTTCTTT
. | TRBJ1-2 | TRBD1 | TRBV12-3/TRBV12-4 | CASSLQGAYGYTF | TGTGCCAGCAGTTTACAGGGGGCCTATGGCTACACCTTC
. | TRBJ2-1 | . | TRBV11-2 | CASRRTAYNEQFF | TGTGCCAGCAGGAGGACTGCGTACAATGAGCAGTTCTTC